These 24 T cell receptor beta chains were sequenced from one sample in a study of blood T cells in healthy people across ages. PCR was performed a second time for about 7 to 11 cycles using a sample-barcoded 5' primer and a J-beta primer mix. TCRdb used MiXCR to reprocess the 5' RACE reads, holding one entry per CDR3 protein. The profile shows approximately 780,000 distinct CDR3 sequences, under 30% of them singletons. The same sample was also studied in work on T cells of mothers and their children.

The sample was blood. These receptors came from a boy between 5 and 17 years old in good health.

This sequence joins TRBV19 and TRBJ1-4; D is possibly TRBD1 (5 bases). The CDR3 sequence is 13 residues long. V shed 8 bases and J shed 8 bases, with 15 bases lying between them. Germline V gene data show CDR1 as LNHDA and CDR2 as SQIVND (reference sequence). CDR3 protein: CASLGLQTEKLFF. The CDR3 DNA reads TGTGCCAGTTTGGGACTCCAGACGGAAAAACTGTTTTTT.

This chain links TRBV2 with TRBJ2-5; 8 bases map to TRBD2. CDR1 and CDR2 (germline): SNHLY, FYNNEI. After removal of 7 bases from V and 5 bases from J, the junction contained 9 bases not matched to a gene. This CDR3 is built from 14 residues. For the CDR3, the DNA is TGTGCCAGCAAAAATACGGGGGGGCGGGAGACCCAGTACTTC. As protein: CASKNTGGRETQYF.

J is TRBJ1-4 and V is TRBV15, with 8 bases aligning to TRBD1. The CDR3 sequence is 19 residues long. CDR1 is LNHNV, CDR2 YYDKDF, per germline (reference sequence). Trimming took 1 base from V and 4 from J; bases not matched to a gene: 14. The CDR3 sequence: CATSRGWMQGAGINEKLFF. CDR3 bases: TGTGCCACCAGCAGAGGATGGATGCAGGGGGCTGGGATTAATGAAAAACTGTTTTTT.

The J gene is TRBJ2-7, the V gene TRBV20-1; the match to TRBD2 covers 7 bases. The CDR3 contains 14 residues. From germline, CDR1 is DFQATT and CDR2 SNEGSKA (reference sequence). V lost 3 bases, J lost 2 bases, and 7 bases stayed unmatched. CDR3 sequence: CSARTERGPYEQYF. The CDR3 DNA reads as TGCAGTGCTAGGACCGAGCGGGGCCCCTACGAGCAGTACTTC.

This clonotype was detected a few times. This chain links TRBV29-1 with TRBJ1-6; 7 positions match TRBD1. The CDR3 extends over 13 amino acids. CDR1 is SQVTM and CDR2 is ANQGSEA in the germline V gene. After removal of 6 bases from V and 9 bases from J, the junction contained 8 bases not matched to a gene. This CDR3 is CSVVLTGVSPLHF. The CDR3 DNA reads TGCAGCGTCGTCCTCACAGGGGTTTCACCCCTCCACTTT.

This clonotype has more than one count but fewer than ten. The chain carries TRBV20-1 and TRBJ2-2, with TRBD2 matching 9 bases. Trimming took 4 bases from V and 0 from J; bases not matched to a gene: 3. CDR3 length equals 15 residues. The V gene's germline CDR1 is DFQATT and CDR2 SNEGSKA (reference sequence). For the CDR3, the DNA is TGCAGTGCTACCCTAGCGGGGACGAACACCGGGGAGCTGTTTTTT. Translation: CSATLAGTNTGELFF.

The genes are TRBV6-2 or TRBV6-3 and TRBJ2-4; weak D call: TRBD2 (6 bases). CDR1 is MNHEY and CDR2 is SVGEGT in the germline V gene. This CDR3 has 15 amino acids. The V end was cut by 8 bases, the J end by 0 bases, with 14 bases between. CDR3 sequence reads: CASARTTLAKNIQYF. CDR3 sequence (DNA): TGTGCCAGCGCCCGGACTACCTTAGCCAAAAACATTCAGTACTTC.

This clonotype was detected ten times or more. The chain uses TRBV6-5 and TRBJ2-5; D may be TRBD2 (5 bases). The CDR3 is 17 amino acids. Per germline, CDR1 MNHEY and CDR2 SVGAGI. Trimming took 0 bases from V and 4 from J, leaving 18 bases between them. For the CDR3, the DNA is TGTGCCAGCAGTTACTCGAAGAGCCCCGGAGGAGGAGAGACCCAGTACTTC. As protein: CASSYSKSPGGGETQYF.

The chain is built from TRBV7-8 and TRBJ2-7, with unresolved D. There are 13 residues in the CDR3. V dropped 1 base and J dropped 5 bases, with 9 bases sitting between them. Germline CDR1 SGHVS, CDR2 FQNEAQ. CDR3 bases: TGTGCCAGCAGCTTAGGGGTGCTAGACGAGCAGTACTTC. Translation: CASSLGVLDEQYF.

As regards this clonotype: A read error is possible here, since a much larger clone lies one base away. The chain combines TRBV5-1 with TRBJ2-5; 8 bases line up with TRBD2. Germline V gene lookup returns CDR1 SGHRS and CDR2 YFSETQ. The CDR3 has 16 amino acids. CDR3 sequence reads: CASSSPGVAGQETRYF. The CDR3 DNA reads TGCGCCAGCAGCTCCCCGGGGGTAGCGGGACAAGAGACCCGGTACTTC.

The table lists this clonotype with a few counts. The V gene is TRBV7-8, the J gene TRBJ1-1; D remains ambiguous. V dropped 2 bases and J dropped 12 bases, with 10 bases sitting between them. This CDR3 is built from 11 residues. From germline, CDR1 is SGHVS and CDR2 FQNEAQ. The CDR3 nucleotides are TGTGCCAGCAGCTTAAACGGGCTGTCTTTCTTT. Residues: CASSLNGLSFF.

This clonotype was counted between two and nine times. V usage is TRBV7-9 and J usage is TRBJ2-3; D is perhaps TRBD2 (5 bases). CDR1 SEHNR and CDR2 FQNEAQ come from the germline V gene (reference sequence). This CDR3 has 15 amino acids. With 6 bases removed from V and 0 bases from J, the gap between germline ends came to 13 bases. The DNA for the CDR3 is TGTGCCAGCAGACACGAGCGGACCAGCACAGATACGCAGTATTTT. This translates into CASRHERTSTDTQYF. The entire variable domain, with the rest obtained from reference TRBV7-9 and TRBJ2-3, is as follows: DTGVSQNPRHKITKRGQNVTFRCDPISEHNRLYWYRQTLGQGPEFLTYFQNEAQLEKSRLLSDRFSAERPKGSFSTLEIQRTEQGDSAMYLCASRHERTSTDTQYFGPGTRLTVL.

There are a few counts of this clonotype. V usage is TRBV5-6 and J usage is TRBJ2-6; 8 bases match TRBD1. CDR1 and CDR2 (germline): SGHDT, YYEEEE. This CDR3 is 18 amino acids long. Losses at the gene ends were 0 bases for V and 0 bases for J; bases not matched to a gene: 5. CDR3 nucleotide sequence: TGTGCCAGCAGCTTGGAGCGGACAGGGCTCTCTGGGGCCAACGTCCTGACTTTC. Residues: CASSLERTGLSGANVLTF. The full variable domain, completed using reference TRBV5-6 and TRBJ2-6, is DAGVTQSPTHLIKTRGQQVTLRCSPKSGHDTVSWYQQALGQGPQFIFQYYEEEERQRGNFPDRFSGHQFPNYSSELNVNALLLGDSALYLCASSLERTGLSGANVLTFGAGSRLTVL.

This clonotype was detected only a few times. This sequence joins TRBV6-2 or TRBV6-3 and TRBJ2-5, with unresolved D. The J call is uncertain, as TRBJ2-7 better fits the DNA end. CDR1 and CDR2 from the germline V gene are MNHEY and SVGEGT. The CDR3 runs to 16 residues. CDR3 DNA: TGTGCCAGCAGTTTTCGTCATCCCCGAACTACCTACGAGCAGTACTTC. As protein: CASSFRHPRTTYEQYF.

J is TRBJ2-2 and V is TRBV4-1, with D hard to call. This CDR3 comprises 15 residues. Looked up from germline, CDR1 is MGHRA and CDR2 is YSYEKL. The germline V and J ends were trimmed by 1 base and 6 bases, with 12 bases remaining between them. The CDR3 loop is CASSQGDRSAGELFF. In nucleotides, the CDR3 is TGCGCCAGCAGCCAAGGAGACCGATCGGCCGGGGAGCTGTTTTTT.

A few counts support this clonotype. This chain links TRBV29-1 with TRBJ1-1; D is uncertain. There are 11 residues in the CDR3. Germline assignment: CDR1 SQVTM and CDR2 ANQGSEA. Trimming removed 3 bases from V and 8 bases from J, with 10 bases in between. The CDR3 coding sequence is TGCAGCGTTGACCTCGGCAGGGAAGCTTTCTTT. This gives the protein CSVDLGREAFF. The entire variable domain, with the rest obtained from reference TRBV29-1 and TRBJ1-1, is as follows: SAVISQKPSRDICQRGTSLTIQCQVDSQVTMMFWYRQQPGQSLTLIATANQGSEATYESGFVIDKFPISRPNLTFSTLTVSNMSPEDSSIYLCSVDLGREAFFGQGTRLTVV.

The rearrangement uses TRBV5-6 and TRBJ2-3, with D perhaps TRBD1 (5 bases). The CDR3 covers 15 residues. V was cut by 0 bases and J by 10 bases, with 18 bases left in between. CDR1 is SGHDT and CDR2 is YYEEEE in the germline V gene. DNA of the CDR3: TGTGCCAGCAGCTTGGCCTCGTCAGGGTTCGATGCGCAGTATTTT. Its translation: CASSLASSGFDAQYF.

This clonotype was counted between two and nine times. The chain recombines TRBV6-5 with TRBJ2-2; D is uncertain. CDR3 length: 13 amino acids. The V gene's germline CDR1 is MNHEY and CDR2 SVGAGI. Trimming took off 5 bases at V and 5 bases at J, with 9 bases between the two ends. CDR3 protein: CASSILGTGELFF. The CDR3 DNA reads TGTGCCAGCAGTATTCTAGGGACCGGGGAGCTGTTTTTT.

V usage is TRBV29-1 and J usage is TRBJ2-1; 7 bases fit TRBD1. The DNA end is more similar to TRBJ2-7, so the J call may be wrong. Germline V gene lookup returns CDR1 SQVTM and CDR2 ANQGSEA. The CDR3 has 12 residues. The CDR3 bases are TGCAGCGTCACCGACAGGGATTACGAGCAGTACTTC. This encodes CSVTDRDYEQYF.

This clonotype turned up a few times. This chain uses TRBV9 with TRBJ1-2; D unclear. CDR3 length: 13 residues. Germline CDR1 SGDLS, CDR2 YYNGEE. V was pared by 4 bases and J by 2 bases, with 9 bases between. This CDR3 reads CASSRDVNYGYTF. In nucleotides, the CDR3 is TGTGCCAGCAGCCGTGACGTGAACTATGGCTACACCTTC.

The J gene is TRBJ1-2, the V gene TRBV5-1; D not certain. Trimming took 0 bases from V and 1 from J, leaving 16 bases between them. There are 17 residues in the CDR3. The germline gives CDR1 SGHRS, CDR2 YFSETQ. For the CDR3, the DNA is TGCGCCAGCAGCTTGGGTGCAGGTGCAACCATTAACTATGGCTACACCTTC. The encoded protein is CASSLGAGATINYGYTF. Variable domain in full (rest from reference TRBV5-1 and TRBJ1-2): KAGVTQTPRYLIKTRGQQVTLSCSPISGHRSVSWYQQTPGQGLQFLFEYFSETQRNKGNFPGRFSGRQFSNSRSEMNVSTLELGDSALYLCASSLGAGATINYGYTFGSGTRLTVV.

V is TRBV5-6 and J is TRBJ1-2; the D gene is possibly TRBD1 (5 bases). V lost 4 bases and J lost 0, with 16 bases in between. CDR1 and CDR2 (germline): SGHDT, YYEEEE. This CDR3 contains 16 residues. In DNA, the CDR3 is TGTGCCAGCAGCGAACAGTGGGGGGATACTAACTATGGCTACACCTTC. It specifies CASSEQWGDTNYGYTF. Combining the CDR3 with reference TRBV5-6 and TRBJ1-2 gives the whole variable domain DAGVTQSPTHLIKTRGQQVTLRCSPKSGHDTVSWYQQALGQGPQFIFQYYEEEERQRGNFPDRFSGHQFPNYSSELNVNALLLGDSALYLCASSEQWGDTNYGYTFGSGTRLTVV.

This clonotype was recorded a few times. Germline is not matched at one junction end, which may reflect a read error. The gene calls are TRBV10-1 and TRBJ2-7; possible D gene TRBD1, 5 bases. The germline V gene has CDR1 WNHNN and CDR2 SYGVQD (reference sequence). CDR3 length: 12 residues. CDR3 nucleotides: TGCGCCACCAGTAAGGGGATGGGGGAGCAGTACTTC. Translating it yields CATSKGMGEQYF.

The genes are TRBV9 and TRBJ2-1; 11 nucleotides line up with TRBD2. The better agreement between TRBJ2-5 and the DNA end casts doubt on the J call. Germline V gene lookup returns CDR1 SGDLS and CDR2 YYNGEE. There are 17 residues in the CDR3. The CDR3 DNA reads as TGTGCCAGCAGCGTAGGACTAGCGGGGCCGGCGGGAGAGACCCAGTACTTC. Amino acid sequence: CASSVGLAGPAGETQYF.